This TCR beta chain was sequenced for a study of cytomegalovirus exposure and HLA in healthy donors. General study results and limits: Most TCR sequences were seen very rarely across donors, but some public TCRs occurred in many. Cytomegalovirus association was listed for about 160 TCR beta chains. As confirmed in vitro, a few CMV-associated chains were specific for CMV antigens.

Germline CDR1 reads WNHNN; CDR2 reads SYGVQD (reference sequence). CDR3 length: 16 amino acids. Trimming at V came to 5 bases and at J to 4 bases, leaving 12 bases not matched to a gene. Note on this clone: Its antigen is still unknown.

Using immunoSEQ multiplex PCR, the repertoire was profiled, and TCRdb retains in-frame clones only, with some absent. The sample carries around 66,000 clones, approximately 97% recorded once. The clonotype was recovered from a young woman in good health and CMV-seropositive. The sequencing input was PBMCs. The rearrangement links TRBV10-1 to TRBJ2-7; the match to TRBD1 covers 9 bases. The CDR3 DNA is TGCGCCAGCAGTCAATACCGGGACAGGGATCCGTACGAGCAGTACTTC. Amino acid sequence: CASSQYRDRDPYEQYF.